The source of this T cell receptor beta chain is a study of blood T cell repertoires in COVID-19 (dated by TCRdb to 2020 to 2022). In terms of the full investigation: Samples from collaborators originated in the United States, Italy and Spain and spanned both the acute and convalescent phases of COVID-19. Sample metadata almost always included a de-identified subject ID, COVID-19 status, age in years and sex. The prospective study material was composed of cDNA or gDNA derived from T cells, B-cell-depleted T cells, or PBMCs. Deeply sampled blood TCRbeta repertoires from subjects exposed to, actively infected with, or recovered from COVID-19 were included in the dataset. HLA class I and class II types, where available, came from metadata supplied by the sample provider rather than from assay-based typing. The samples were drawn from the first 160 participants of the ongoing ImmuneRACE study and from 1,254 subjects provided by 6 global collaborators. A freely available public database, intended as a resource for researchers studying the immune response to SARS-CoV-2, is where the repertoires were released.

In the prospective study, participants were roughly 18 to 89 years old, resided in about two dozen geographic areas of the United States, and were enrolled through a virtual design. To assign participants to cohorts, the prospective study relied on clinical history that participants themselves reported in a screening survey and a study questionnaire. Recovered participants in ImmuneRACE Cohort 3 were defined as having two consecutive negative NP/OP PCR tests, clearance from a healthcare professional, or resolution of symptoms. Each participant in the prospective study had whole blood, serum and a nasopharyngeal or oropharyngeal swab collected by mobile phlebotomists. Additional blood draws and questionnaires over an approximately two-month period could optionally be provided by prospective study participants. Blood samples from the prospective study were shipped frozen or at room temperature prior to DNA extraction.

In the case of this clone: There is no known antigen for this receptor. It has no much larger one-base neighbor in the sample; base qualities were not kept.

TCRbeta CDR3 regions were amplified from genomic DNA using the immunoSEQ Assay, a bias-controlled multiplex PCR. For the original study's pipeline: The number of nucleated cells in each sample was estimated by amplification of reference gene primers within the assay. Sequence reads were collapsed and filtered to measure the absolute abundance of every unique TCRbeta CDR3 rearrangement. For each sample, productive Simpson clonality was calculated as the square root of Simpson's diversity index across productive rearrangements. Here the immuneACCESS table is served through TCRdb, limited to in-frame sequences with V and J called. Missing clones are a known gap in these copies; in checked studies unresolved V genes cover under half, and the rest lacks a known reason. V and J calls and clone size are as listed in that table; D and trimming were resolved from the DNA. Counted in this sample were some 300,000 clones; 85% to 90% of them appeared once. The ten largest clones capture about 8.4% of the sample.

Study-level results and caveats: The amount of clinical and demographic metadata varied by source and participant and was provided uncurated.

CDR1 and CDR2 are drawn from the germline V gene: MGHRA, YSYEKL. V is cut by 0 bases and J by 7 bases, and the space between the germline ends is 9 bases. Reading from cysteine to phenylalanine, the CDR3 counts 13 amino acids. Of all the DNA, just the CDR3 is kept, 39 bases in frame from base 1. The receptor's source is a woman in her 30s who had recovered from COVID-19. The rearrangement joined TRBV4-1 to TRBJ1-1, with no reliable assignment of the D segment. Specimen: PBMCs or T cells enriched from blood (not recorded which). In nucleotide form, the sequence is TGCGCCAGCAGCCAAGAATGGGAGGGTGAAGCTTTCTTT. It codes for CASSQEWEGEAFF.